These 25 T cell receptor beta chains originate from one sample sequenced in a study of somatic mutations in cytotoxic T cells in rheumatoid arthritis. TCRdb's table, derived via immunoSEQ multiplex PCR, lists solely in-frame clones and lacks some. The sample contains about 10,000 clones, about 84% of which appear only once. The sequenced sample was CD8+ T cells sorted from blood. Receptors were obtained from an adult with rheumatoid arthritis.

The rearrangement links TRBV7-9 to TRBJ1-1, with 9 bases that match TRBD1. Germline CDR1 is SEHNR and CDR2 is FQNEAQ (reference sequence). V shed 4 bases, J shed 3 bases, and the junction held 9 bases outside the gene matches. The CDR3 runs 16 residues. Here the CDR3 reads CASSSLTGGRYTEAFF. The DNA of the CDR3 is TGTGCCAGCAGCTCCCTAACAGGGGGCCGATACACTGAAGCTTTCTTT.

The chain carries TRBV5-5 and TRBJ1-5; no clear D. This CDR3 comprises 18 residues. Trimming removed 4 bases at V and 0 bases at J, with 20 bases between. Per the germline V gene, CDR1 is SGHKS and CDR2 is YYEKEE (reference sequence). The CDR3 coding sequence is TGTGCCAGCAGCCACGCCCGGGATCAGCCTTATAGCAATCAGCCCCAGCATTTT. Protein product: CASSHARDQPYSNQPQHF.

This rearrangement joins TRBV19 to TRBJ2-7, with TRBD2 matching 12 bases. Germline trimming cut 8 bases from V and 3 bases from J; bases unmatched to any gene: 5. Germline V gives CDR1 LNHDA, CDR2 SQIVND (reference sequence). This CDR3 is 14 amino acids long. The CDR3 region has the DNA TGTGCCAGTTCGACTAGCGGGGGATTCTACGAGCAGTACTTC. The encoded protein is CASSTSGGFYEQYF.

This clone was observed a handful of times. The chain recombines TRBV11-2 with TRBJ2-3; D is possibly TRBD2 (6 bases). The CDR3 is 15 amino acids. Trimming cost V 3 bases and J 2 bases, with 12 bases left between them. The germline V gene has CDR1 SGHAT and CDR2 FQNNGV. CDR3 DNA sequence: TGTGCCAGCAGCTTTGCGGGGACCGACACAGATACGCAGTATTTT. Protein product: CASSFAGTDTDTQYF.

This clone showed up just once. A read error may produce the germline difference seen at one junction end. The chain recombines TRBV7-7 with TRBJ2-7; 8 nucleotides align to TRBD1. The CDR3 is made up of 14 amino acids. The germline V gene has CDR1 SSHAT and CDR2 FNYEAQ (reference sequence). The CDR3 sequence: CASSPGQGPYEQYF. Written as DNA, the CDR3 is TGTGCTAGCAGCCCCGGACAGGGCCCCTACGAGCAGTACTTC.

This clone has more than one count but fewer than ten. The V gene is TRBV10-1, the J gene TRBJ1-1; perhaps TRBD1 as D (5 bases). The CDR3 extends over 15 amino acids. The germline gives CDR1 WNHNN, CDR2 SYGVQD (reference sequence). Trimming stripped 3 bases from V and 4 bases from J, with 15 bases between. This chain's CDR3 is CASSDFVRESTEAFF. CDR3 bases: TGCGCCAGCAGTGATTTCGTCAGGGAGTCCACTGAAGCTTTCTTT.

The table lists this clone with a few counts. V and J are TRBV28 and TRBJ1-1; TRBD1 is a possible D gene (5 bases). The CDR3 is 16 residues long. Germline CDR1 and CDR2: MDHEN and SYDVKM. The V end lost 5 bases, the J end lost 7 bases, and 23 bases lay between the germline ends. CDR3 loop: CASSRLGPRGQFEAFF. The CDR3 nucleotides read TGTGCCAGCAGTCGATTGGGGCCGCGTGGACAATTTGAAGCTTTCTTT. Full variable domain (remainder filled in from reference TRBV28 and TRBJ1-1): DVKVTQSSRYLVKRTGEKVFLECVQDMDHENMFWYRQDPGLGLRLIYFSYDVKMKEKGDIPEGYSVSREKKERFSLILESASTNQTSMYLCASSRLGPRGQFEAFFGQGTRLTVV.

This clone appeared a few times. The chain uses TRBV6-5 and TRBJ2-7; no definite D call. Trimming stripped 5 bases from V and 3 bases from J, with 11 bases between. The CDR3 has 13 amino acids. Looked up from germline, CDR1 is MNHEY and CDR2 is SVGAGI. The CDR3 nucleotides read TGTGCCAGCAGTCCAGGTAGGGACTACGAGCAGTACTTC. Translation: CASSPGRDYEQYF.

This clone showed up just once. The J gene is TRBJ1-1, the V gene TRBV19, with a tentative D call TRBD1 (5 bases). Looked up from germline, CDR1 is LNHDA and CDR2 is SQIVND (reference sequence). CDR3 length equals 14 residues. V lost 3 bases, J lost 2 bases, and 10 bases lay in between. CDR3 in amino acids: CASSIGTSNTEAFF. The CDR3 DNA is TGTGCCAGTAGTATCGGGACCTCAAACACTGAAGCTTTCTTT.

CDR3 amino acids: CASSSIGGRETQYF. In DNA, the CDR3 is TGTGCCAGCAGTTCTATCGGGGGGAGAGAGACCCAGTACTTC. The chain couples TRBV27 to TRBJ2-5; TRBD2 matches 7 bases. Per germline, CDR1 MNHEY and CDR2 SMNVEV (reference sequence). The CDR3 consists of 14 residues. Trimming at V came to 4 bases and at J to 4 bases, leaving 6 bases not matched to a gene.

Here the CDR3 reads CSVAGGGEDTQYF. The DNA of the CDR3 is TGCAGCGTTGCTGGGGGGGGAGAAGATACGCAGTATTTT. The chain couples TRBV29-1 to TRBJ2-3; 7 bases are shared with TRBD2. Germline-derived CDR1 and CDR2 are SQVTM and ANQGSEA. V was pared by 4 bases and J by 5 bases, with 6 bases of the junction left unmatched. This CDR3 is 13 amino acids long.

J is TRBJ2-3 and V is TRBV27; the D gene is possibly TRBD1 (6 bases). There are 15 residues in the CDR3. CDR1 and CDR2 from the germline V gene are MNHEY and SMNVEV (reference sequence). V lost 6 bases and J 4 bases, leaving 17 bases between the germline ends. The CDR3 spells CASSDSIQGPDTQYF. In nucleotides, the CDR3 is TGTGCCAGCAGCGACAGCATACAGGGACCAGATACGCAGTATTTT.

The rearrangement links TRBV7-3 to TRBJ2-7; 8 bases line up with TRBD2. The CDR3 runs to 15 residues. Unmatched junction bases numbered 9, after V lost 5 bases and J lost 3 bases. Germline V lookup: CDR1 SGHTA, CDR2 FQGTGA. CDR3 nucleotide sequence: TGTGCCAGCAGCCCCGGGGGGGGCGACCTCTACGAGCAGTACTTC. This gives the protein CASSPGGGDLYEQYF.

The V call is TRBV7-6, the J call TRBJ2-2; D is perhaps TRBD1 (8 bases). Germline V lookup: CDR1 SGHVS, CDR2 FNYEAQ. The CDR3 has 14 amino acids. The V end lost 7 bases, the J end lost 5 bases, and 14 bases lay between the germline ends. This chain's CDR3 is CASNDRGGTGELFF. In nucleotides, the CDR3 is TGTGCCAGCAACGACAGGGGAGGGACCGGGGAGCTGTTTTTT.

This clone was seen once. This chain connects TRBV7-6 to TRBJ2-1; unclear D gene. In germline, CDR1 is SGHVS, CDR2 FNYEAQ. CDR3 length equals 14 residues. V shed 6 bases and J shed 5 bases, with 14 bases lying between them. The CDR3 coding sequence is TGTGCCAGCAGGATGGAAGGCTCTAACAATGAGCAGTTCTTC. Protein sequence: CASRMEGSNNEQFF.

This chain connects TRBV7-9 to TRBJ1-1; the D is unclear. This CDR3 has 13 residues. Trimming took off 5 bases at V and 0 bases at J, with 7 bases between the two ends. Per the germline V gene, CDR1 is SEHNR and CDR2 is FQNEAQ (reference sequence). The CDR3 region is CASSADLNTEAFF. CDR3 nucleotide sequence: TGTGCCAGCAGCGCAGACCTGAACACTGAAGCTTTCTTT.

V is TRBV29-1 and J is TRBJ2-1; a weak D match, TRBD1 (6 bases). The CDR3 spans 13 residues. The germline CDR1 and CDR2 sequences are SQVTM and ANQGSEA. Trimming left V 3 bases short and J 9 bases short, with 15 bases between. CDR3 in DNA: TGCAGCGTTGAGGGAGATCAGGGGCCTGAGCAGTTCTTC. Its protein is CSVEGDQGPEQFF.

The chain joins TRBV6-1 to TRBJ2-3; weak D call: TRBD2 (6 bases). The germline V gene has CDR1 MNHNS and CDR2 SASEGT. The CDR3 spans 15 residues. Trimming cost V 7 bases and J 4 bases, with 18 bases left between them. CDR3 nucleotide sequence: TGTGCCAGCACCACCACGGCGGGGTCGGCAGATACGCAGTATTTT. Translating it yields CASTTTAGSADTQYF.

The J gene is TRBJ2-4, the V gene TRBV7-9; 8 bases fit TRBD1. The CDR3 sequence is 15 residues long. Trimming removed 5 bases from V and 0 bases from J; junction bases left unmatched: 3. Germline CDR1 reads SEHNR; CDR2 reads FQNEAQ (reference sequence). The CDR3 DNA reads as TGTGCCAGCAGCCGGACAGGGCTAGCCAAAAACATTCAGTACTTC. It translates to CASSRTGLAKNIQYF.

This clone was seen a few times. The chain employs TRBV11-2 and TRBJ1-2; D is undetermined. Deletions cut 6 bases from V and 4 bases from J, with 12 bases between. The CDR3 spans 13 residues. Germline loops: CDR1 SGHAT, CDR2 FQNNGV. As DNA, the CDR3 is TGTGCCAGCAGTATAGTTACGGGCTATGGCTACACCTTC. Translation gives CASSIVTGYGYTF.

This clone occurred a few times. The chain has TRBV4-3 and TRBJ1-2; D is perhaps TRBD1 (6 bases). In germline, CDR1 is LGHNA, CDR2 YSLEER. The CDR3 is 14 amino acids. Trimming took 3 bases from V and 4 from J, leaving 12 bases between them. The CDR3 DNA is TGCGCCAGCAGCCACACAGGGTCCGCCTATGGCTACACCTTC. Protein: CASSHTGSAYGYTF.

This clone was detected a few times. This chain uses TRBV19 with TRBJ1-2, with D tentatively TRBD1 (5 bases). Germline-derived CDR1 and CDR2 are LNHDA and SQIVND (reference sequence). Trimming removed 3 bases at V and 0 bases at J, with 5 bases between. The CDR3 length is 13 residues. DNA of the CDR3: TGTGCCAGTAGTATGACAGCTAACTATGGCTACACCTTC. Translation gives CASSMTANYGYTF.

This clone was counted a single time. V gene TRBV28 combines with J gene TRBJ1-1; D gene unclear. The V gene lost 3 bases and the J gene lost 2 bases, with 10 bases spanning the gap. CDR3 length: 14 residues. CDR1 and CDR2 from the germline V gene are MDHEN and SYDVKM. Here the CDR3 DNA reads TGTGCCAGCAGTTTCACTGCCGGTAACACTGAAGCTTTCTTT. It translates to CASSFTAGNTEAFF.

This sequence joins TRBV9 and TRBJ2-5; TRBD1 matches 7 bases. This CDR3 has 16 residues. The V segment lost 0 bases and the J segment 2 bases; nucleotides outside the gene matches: 7. Germline V gene data show CDR1 as SGDLS and CDR2 as YYNGEE. The CDR3 region is CASSVGEWDSQETQYF. The DNA for the CDR3 is TGTGCCAGCAGCGTAGGGGAATGGGACAGTCAAGAGACCCAGTACTTC.

The chain combines TRBV15 with TRBJ1-4; 7 bases fit TRBD1. Germline CDR1 reads LNHNV; CDR2 reads YYDKDF (reference sequence). The CDR3 extends over 15 amino acids. V dropped 5 bases and J dropped 6; count of bases not matched to a gene: 9. CDR3 in DNA: TGTGCCACCAGCTTACGACAGGGAGGGTATGAAAAACTGTTTTTT. The encoded protein is CATSLRQGGYEKLFF.